What follows describes a single T cell receptor (beta chain). Its specificity is not known. Germline CDR1 and CDR2: MNHNS and SASEGT. Trimming removed 11 bases at V and 5 bases at J, with 16 bases between. The length of the CDR3 is 14 residues. Stable hyperthyroid donors showed no ophthalmopathy during 18 months follow-up. Eligible hyperthyroidism cases comprised new diagnoses of under 2 months' duration in individuals aged 18 to 65. From fresh peripheral blood, 8 to 10 ml in volume, the PBMCs were obtained. TCR beta CDR3 amplification used RNA transcripts. Amplification began with first-round RT-PCR using HTBI primers, then second-round multiplex PCR was performed. TCRdb processed the multiplex PCR reads anew with MiXCR; each CDR3 protein has one entry. This table holds just over 600,000 distinct CDR3 sequences, about 20% found once. These data belong to a study of Graves' ophthalmopathy and Graves' hyperthyroidism. Study findings and constraints: Blood was where most expanded thyroid clonotypes above 0.001 frequency also turned up.

V gene TRBV6-1 combines with J gene TRBJ1-6, with TRBD1 as a possible D gene (5 bases). The source is a woman under 30 with stable Graves' hyperthyroidism. Some clones in this sample may be carry-over from other donors' samples. The sequenced material came from peripheral blood. The CDR3 nucleotides read TGTGCCGGAGGGACGGAAGAAGATAATTCACCCCTCCACTTT. Its translation is CAGGTEEDNSPLHF.